Here is one TCR beta chain with its context. Its antigen is unidentified. The CDR3 is 15 amino acids. The J segment lost 3 bases and the V segment lost 5 bases, leaving 11 bases of the junction unmatched. The V gene's germline CDR1 is SGHDT and CDR2 YYEEEE. CD4+ cell separation produced CD45RA+ naive and CD45RA-negative memory subsets. These data originate in a study of shared clonotypes between healthy human individuals. Overall study context: Donors had three CD4 naive, three CD4 memory, two CD8 naive and one CD8 memory plate apiece.

Produced via immunoSEQ multiplex PCR; TCRdb's table is partial and in-frame only. The table lists more than 2 million clones, nearly 97% of them singletons. Broader study findings: The four-donor shared clonotypes exceeded non-shared clonotypes in generation probability, with non-shared ones scoring lower.

Sequencing was performed on naive CD4+ T cells sorted from blood. The subset was: CD45RA+ positively selected. This sequence was found in a man younger than 35 in good health. The genes are TRBV5-6 and TRBJ2-7; the match to TRBD1 covers 7 bases. CDR3 in DNA: TGTGCCAGCAGTGGGGGACCGGGACAGATCTACGAGCAGTACTTC. This gives the protein CASSGGPGQIYEQYF.